What follows describes a single T cell receptor beta chain. What it recognizes is unknown. The sample originates from a study of T cell responses to AZD1222 COVID-19 vaccine. Study overall: Recipients boosted at about 4 weeks or about 12 weeks are pooled.

Produced via immunoSEQ multiplex PCR; TCRdb's table is partial and in-frame only. The sample has over 85,000 clones; less than 90% are singletons. Study conclusions and caveats: Among vaccine-associated CD4 TCRs, coverage spanned spike, with dominance at 160-218 and 743-854.

This TCR came from an adult in good health. The sequenced sample was peripheral blood, obtained on day 0 of AZD1222 vaccination.

Here the CDR3 reads CASSGAGTGTLYGYTF. The CDR3 bases are TGTGCCAGCAGCGGAGCCGGGACAGGGACGCTCTATGGCTACACCTTC. The rearrangement joins TRBV7-8 to TRBJ1-2, with 9 positions matching TRBD1. The germline gives CDR1 SGHVS, CDR2 FQNEAQ. V shed 5 bases, J shed 4 bases, and the junction held 11 bases outside the gene matches. This CDR3 is 16 amino acids long.